These 30 T cell receptor beta chains were all obtained from the same sample, sequenced in a study of shared clonotypes between healthy human individuals. Naive CD8 cells lacked CD45RO, underwent positive selection for CCR7 and left out terminally differentiated effector memory CD45RA+ cells. Using immunoSEQ multiplex PCR, the repertoire was profiled, and TCRdb retains in-frame clones only, with some absent. The profile shows hundreds of thousands of clones, around 96% of them singletons. The sample was naive CD8+ T cells sorted from blood. Receptors originate from a man between 25 and 39 years old in good health.

The chain joins TRBV7-8 to TRBJ1-5; TRBD1 might be the D (6 bases). The length of the CDR3 is 17 residues. The V end lost 4 bases, the J end lost 1 base, and 17 bases lay between the germline ends. Germline V gene lookup returns CDR1 SGHVS and CDR2 FQNEAQ. CDR3: CASSSRGQVTSNQPQHF. CDR3 bases: TGTGCCAGCAGCTCGCGGGGGCAGGTTACCAGCAATCAGCCCCAGCATTTT.

DNA for the CDR3: TGTGCCAGCAGGTCCGGGACGTCGCCATTCGTCGAGCAGTTCTTC. It yields the protein CASRSGTSPFVEQFF. J is TRBJ2-1 and V is TRBV7-2; D is tentatively TRBD1 or TRBD2 (5 bases each). Trimming pared 6 bases from V and 10 bases from J, leaving 22 bases between. The CDR3 is made up of 15 amino acids. In germline, CDR1 is SGHTA, CDR2 FQGNSA.

This clone was seen a single time. The rearrangement joins TRBV28 to TRBJ1-1, with TRBD1 matching 8 bases. The CDR3 covers 16 residues. Germline V lookup: CDR1 MDHEN, CDR2 SYDVKM. Trimming at V came to 5 bases and at J to 4 bases, leaving 12 bases not matched to a gene. CDR3 coding DNA: TGTGCCAGCAGTACAGGACAGGGTCTAATTGGCACTGAAGCTTTCTTT. Translated: CASSTGQGLIGTEAFF.

This clone was seen just once. The rearrangement links TRBV10-1 to TRBJ2-5, with D perhaps being TRBD1 or TRBD2 (5 bases each). The germline V and J ends were trimmed by 2 bases and 0 bases, with 19 bases remaining between them. Germline assignment: CDR1 WNHNN and CDR2 SYGVQD (reference sequence). CDR3 length equals 18 residues. CDR3 in DNA: TGCGCCAGCAGTGAGCACCCCCTGGGGGATGGACACCAAGAGACCCAGTACTTC. Protein product: CASSEHPLGDGHQETQYF.

The chain has TRBV2 and TRBJ2-3; unclear D gene. Germline V CDR1 and CDR2: SNHLY, FYNNEI. This CDR3 is 13 amino acids long. Trimming shortened V by 7 bases and J by 6 bases, and 14 bases separated the two germline ends. The CDR3, as DNA: TGTGCCAGCAAGAGACCAGACCAGGATACGCAGTATTTT. It is translated as CASKRPDQDTQYF.

The chain links TRBV5-4 to TRBJ2-7; D call uncertain. Trimming stripped 3 bases from V and 0 bases from J, with 4 bases between. The germline CDR1 and CDR2 sequences are SGHNT and YYREEE (reference sequence). The CDR3 runs to 12 residues. As DNA, the CDR3 is TGTGCCAGCAGCTCTAACTCCTACGAGCAGTACTTC. Encoded protein: CASSSNSYEQYF.

This clone was counted only a few times. V and J are TRBV5-5 and TRBJ2-7; 13 positions agree with TRBD2. The CDR3 length is 13 residues. V shed 5 bases, J shed 6 bases, and the junction held 2 bases outside the gene matches. Germline CDR1 reads SGHKS; CDR2 reads YYEKEE (reference sequence). The CDR3 spells CASSGTSGIEQYF. The CDR3 DNA is TGTGCCAGCAGTGGGACTAGCGGGATCGAGCAGTACTTC.

V and J are TRBV27 and TRBJ2-1; 13 nucleotides align to TRBD2. This CDR3 region has 17 residues. Germline-derived CDR1 and CDR2 are MNHEY and SMNVEV (reference sequence). J lost 3 bases, V lost 5 bases, and 7 bases had no gene match. CDR3 in DNA: TGTGCCAGCAGTCCCCGACTAGCGGGAGGTGTCTACAATGAGCAGTTCTTC. Translation: CASSPRLAGGVYNEQFF.

The chain combines TRBV4-1 with TRBJ2-5; D uncertain. CDR3 length equals 13 residues. Trimming stripped 0 bases from V and 0 bases from J, with 2 bases between. Germline assignment: CDR1 MGHRA and CDR2 YSYEKL. The CDR3 coding sequence is TGCGCCAGCAGCCAAGAGTACCAAGAGACCCAGTACTTC. Residues: CASSQEYQETQYF.

The CDR3 nucleotides are TGTGCCATCAGCCCAAGTTACGAGCAGTACTTC. This codes for CAISPSYEQYF. V is TRBV10-3 and J is TRBJ2-7; D ambiguous. V lost 6 bases to trimming and J lost 4 bases, with 7 bases between them. Germline loops: CDR1 ENHRY, CDR2 SYGVKD. The CDR3 contains 11 residues.

The CDR3 DNA reads TGTGCCAGCAGTCCCGCCTTGCGGCGGTCCGAGCAGTACTTC. It specifies CASSPALRRSEQYF. This chain uses TRBV7-9 with TRBJ2-7, with D hard to call. V lost 6 bases to trimming and J lost 6 bases, with 18 bases between them. The CDR3 loop spans 14 amino acids. Germline V CDR1 and CDR2: SEHNR, FQNEAQ (reference sequence).

This clone has just one count. The V call is TRBV2, the J call TRBJ2-7, with TRBD1 matching over 7 bases. The CDR3 length is 11 residues. The V and J ends lost 6 bases and 4 bases, in that order; junction bases with no gene match: 0. Germline CDR1 reads SNHLY; CDR2 reads FYNNEI. The CDR3 loop reads CASRQGYEQYF. In DNA, the CDR3 is TGTGCCAGCAGACAGGGGTACGAGCAGTACTTC.

The rearrangement uses TRBV9 and TRBJ2-7; D gene unclear. The CDR3 length is 14 residues. V lost 0 bases and J lost 3, with 10 bases in between. Germline CDR1 reads SGDLS; CDR2 reads YYNGEE. The CDR3 nucleotides read TGTGCCAGCAGCGTAGATGGTCCCGGCTACGAGCAGTACTTC. This sequence encodes CASSVDGPGYEQYF.

V is TRBV6-1 and J is TRBJ1-5; no reliable D call. V lost 2 bases and J 6 bases, leaving 14 bases between the germline ends. The CDR3 is 15 residues long. Germline V gene sequence: CDR1 MNHNS, CDR2 SASEGT. In DNA, the CDR3 is TGTGCCAGCAGTGAAAGGTCGGGGATTGGTCAGCCCCAGCATTTT. This gives the protein CASSERSGIGQPQHF.

The CDR3 region has the DNA TGTGCCAGCAGCACACCCGAGACTCCATTGAAAGCCTACGAGCAGTACTTC. Encoded protein: CASSTPETPLKAYEQYF. The chain combines TRBV21-1 with TRBJ2-7; the table's D call of TRBD2 was not tested on the DNA. TRBV21-1 is annotated as a pseudogene. There are 17 residues in the CDR3.

The rearrangement uses TRBV29-1 and TRBJ2-1; 7 bases align to TRBD2. Per germline, CDR1 SQVTM and CDR2 ANQGSEA. V lost 7 bases and J lost 3; bases outside the gene matches: 6. The CDR3 extends over 13 amino acids. In DNA, the CDR3 is TGCAGCGGAAACGGCGGGAGCTACAATGAGCAGTTCTTC. Translated: CSGNGGSYNEQFF.

Note on this clone: Other DNA variants within this sample encode the same CDR3. The genes are TRBV11-2 and TRBJ2-1; 8 nucleotides match TRBD1. V gave up 3 bases and J gave up 5 bases; unmatched junction bases: 3. Looked up from germline, CDR1 is SGHAT and CDR2 is FQNNGV. CDR3 size: 14 residues. The CDR3 here is CASSFGTGNNEQFF. Written as DNA, the CDR3 is TGTGCCAGCAGCTTCGGGACAGGTAACAATGAGCAGTTCTTC.

The rearrangement links TRBV14 to TRBJ1-1; tentative D call: TRBD1 (6 bases). Germline-derived CDR1 and CDR2 are SGHDN and FVKESK. Deletions cut 4 bases from V and 1 base from J, with 13 bases between. The CDR3 length is 15 residues. The CDR3 loop reads CASSRPQGRNTEAFF. DNA of the CDR3: TGTGCCAGCAGCCGCCCCCAGGGGCGGAACACTGAAGCTTTCTTT. Based on the CDR3 plus reference TRBV14 and TRBJ1-1, the full variable domain is EAGVTQFPSHSVIEKGQTVTLRCDPISGHDNLYWYRRVMGKEIKFLLHFVKESKQDESGMPNNRFLAERTGGTYSTLKVQPAELEDSGVYFCASSRPQGRNTEAFFGQGTRLTVV.

This chain joins TRBV27 and TRBJ2-7; maybe TRBD1 (5 bases). Between the trimmed V and J ends, which lost 5 bases and 9 bases, there was a span of 8 bases. CDR1 MNHEY and CDR2 SMNVEV come from the germline V gene (reference sequence). The CDR3 totals 10 residues. The CDR3 DNA follows: TGTGCCAGCAGTGGGGCGAGGCAGTACTTC. Translation: CASSGARQYF.

The chain uses TRBV7-9 and TRBJ2-5; 7 nucleotides agree with TRBD2. The germline gives CDR1 SEHNR, CDR2 FQNEAQ (reference sequence). After removal of 4 bases from V and 4 bases from J, the junction contained 9 bases not matched to a gene. CDR3 length: 15 residues. The DNA of the CDR3 is TGTGCCAGCAGCTCCATCCCGAGGGAGGGAGAGACCCAGTACTTC. This gives the protein CASSSIPREGETQYF.

As regards this clone: The identical CDR3 is also encoded by other nucleotide sequences in the sample. V is TRBV7-9 and J is TRBJ2-7; D uncertain. CDR1 and CDR2 from the germline V gene are SEHNR and FQNEAQ (reference sequence). The CDR3 loop spans 12 amino acids. V was clipped by 1 base and J by 5 bases, with 6 bases between them. DNA of the CDR3: TGTGCCAGCAGCTTAGGGAGCGACGAGCAGTACTTC. It specifies CASSLGSDEQYF.

This chain uses TRBV27 with TRBJ2-7; 8 bases align to TRBD1. The V gene end was trimmed by 7 bases and the J gene end by 3 bases; junction bases not matched to a gene: 11. CDR1 MNHEY and CDR2 SMNVEV come from the germline V gene (reference sequence). The CDR3 sequence is 15 residues long. Here the CDR3 reads CASTPWQGADYEQYF. The CDR3 DNA is TGTGCCAGCACCCCTTGGCAGGGGGCGGACTACGAGCAGTACTTC.

A remark on this clone: Other DNA sequences in the same sample also yield this CDR3. V and J are TRBV7-9 and TRBJ2-2; tentative D call: TRBD1 (6 bases). V was clipped by 1 base and J by 4 bases, with 7 bases between them. From germline, CDR1 is SEHNR and CDR2 FQNEAQ (reference sequence). The CDR3 has 14 amino acids. The CDR3 reads CASSLEGGTGELFF. Written as DNA, the CDR3 is TGTGCCAGCAGCTTAGAAGGGGGCACCGGGGAGCTGTTTTTT.

J is TRBJ1-1 and V is TRBV28, with TRBD1 as a possible D gene (6 bases). The CDR3 is 14 residues long. Trimming left V 3 bases short and J 6 bases short, with 14 bases between. The germline gives CDR1 MDHEN, CDR2 SYDVKM. Here the CDR3 reads CASSFNRAQPEAFF. The CDR3 bases are TGTGCCAGCAGTTTTAACAGGGCACAGCCTGAAGCTTTCTTT.

This chain connects TRBV13 to TRBJ1-5; the match to TRBD1 covers 7 bases. Germline trimming cut 3 bases from V and 2 bases from J; bases unmatched to any gene: 4. From germline, CDR1 is PRHDT and CDR2 FYEKMQ (reference sequence). The CDR3 length is 15 residues. The CDR3 coding sequence is TGTGCCAGCAGCTTCGGGACAGTGGGCAATCAGCCCCAGCATTTT. Protein product: CASSFGTVGNQPQHF. Full variable domain (rest looked up from reference TRBV13 and TRBJ1-5): AAGVIQSPRHLIKEKRETATLKCYPIPRHDTVYWYQQGPGQDPQFLISFYEKMQSDKGSIPDRFSAQQFSDYHSELNMSSLELGDSALYFCASSFGTVGNQPQHFGDGTRLSIL.

This clone was observed once. The V call is TRBV5-1, the J call TRBJ2-5, with 7 bases identical to TRBD2. V lost 0 bases and J lost 0; bases outside the gene matches: 2. This CDR3 is built from 15 residues. Germline V gives CDR1 SGHRS, CDR2 YFSETQ. The CDR3 sequence is CASSLAGRYQETQYF. In DNA, the CDR3 is TGCGCCAGCAGCTTGGCCGGGAGGTACCAAGAGACCCAGTACTTC. Combining the CDR3 with reference TRBV5-1 and TRBJ2-5 gives the whole variable domain KAGVTQTPRYLIKTRGQQVTLSCSPISGHRSVSWYQQTPGQGLQFLFEYFSETQRNKGNFPGRFSGRQFSNSRSEMNVSTLELGDSALYLCASSLAGRYQETQYFGPGTRLLVL.

V usage is TRBV4-3 and J usage is TRBJ2-3; TRBD2 matches 7 bases. J was trimmed by 0 bases and V by 0 bases; bases with no gene match: 9. The CDR3 has 18 residues. Germline V gene data show CDR1 as LGHNA and CDR2 as YSLEER. The CDR3: CASSQDRASGTSTDTQYF. The CDR3 DNA sequence: TGCGCCAGCAGCCAAGATAGGGCCAGCGGGACTAGCACAGATACGCAGTATTTT.

This clone was counted a single time. This chain joins TRBV7-2 and TRBJ2-2, with D possibly matching TRBD1 (5 bases). Germline CDR1 reads SGHTA; CDR2 reads FQGNSA. This CDR3 region has 15 residues. The V and J ends lost 5 bases and 6 bases respectively, with 16 bases between them. CDR3 sequence (DNA): TGTGCCAGCAGCGGGGTAGCAGGGATGGCCGGGGAGCTGTTTTTT. This gives the protein CASSGVAGMAGELFF.

The chain has TRBV27 and TRBJ1-1; no clear D. The CDR3 is 13 amino acids. Trimming took off 4 bases at V and 5 bases at J, with 11 bases between the two ends. The germline V gene has CDR1 MNHEY and CDR2 SMNVEV (reference sequence). CDR3 sequence (DNA): TGTGCCAGCAGTTCTAACCCGCTTACTGAAGCTTTCTTT. It encodes CASSSNPLTEAFF.

The genes are TRBV7-9 and TRBJ2-3; D call uncertain. This CDR3 comprises 14 residues. V dropped 2 bases and J dropped 4 bases, with 10 bases sitting between them. Germline CDR1 is SEHNR and CDR2 is FQNEAQ (reference sequence). This CDR3 is CASSLSESPDTQYF. CDR3 nucleotide sequence: TGTGCCAGCAGCTTATCGGAGTCCCCAGATACGCAGTATTTT.